A selection of T cell receptor beta chains follows, all from one sample in a study of T cell responses to AZD1222 COVID-19 vaccine. TCRdb's table, derived via immunoSEQ multiplex PCR, lists solely in-frame clones and lacks some. Of over 45,000 clones listed, around 89% were seen once; the top ten hold roughly 5.3%. Sample: peripheral blood, taken 28 days after the second AZD1222 dose. These receptors came from an adult who received the AZD1222 COVID-19 vaccine. CDR3s include the opening cysteine and the closing phenylalanine or tryptophan. Fields, in order: V gene, J gene, CDR3 protein.

v_call: TRBV5-4
j_call: TRBJ2-3
cdr3_aa: CASSFSAATTDTQYF

v_call: TRBV19
j_call: TRBJ2-2
cdr3_aa: CASSSRDGNTGELFF

v_call: TRBV27
j_call: TRBJ2-2
cdr3_aa: CASSLTYSTGGPAGELFF

v_call: TRBV5-5
j_call: TRBJ2-3
cdr3_aa: CASSLSSGTSGGGTDTQYF

v_call: TRBV28
j_call: TRBJ1-5
cdr3_aa: CASGDRGRVGNQPQHF

v_call: TRBV11-1
j_call: TRBJ2-7
cdr3_aa: CASSLSGSSYEQYF

v_call: TRBV7-3
j_call: TRBJ2-1
cdr3_aa: CASSLNGGRYNEQFF

v_call: TRBV7-2
j_call: TRBJ1-4
cdr3_aa: CASSLNTGLGEKLFF

v_call: TRBV5-1
j_call: TRBJ1-2
cdr3_aa: CASSLAGGPGANYGYTF

v_call: TRBV6-1
j_call: TRBJ1-2
cdr3_aa: CASSEWRSANYGYTF

v_call: TRBV6-2/TRBV6-3
j_call: TRBJ2-7
cdr3_aa: CASSYLSPTEYEQYF

v_call: TRBV2
j_call: TRBJ2-7
cdr3_aa: CASRAEDRRPYF

v_call: TRBV4-1
j_call: TRBJ1-5
cdr3_aa: CASSQDQGFGNQPQHF

v_call: TRBV10-2
j_call: TRBJ2-7
cdr3_aa: CASSGAGGSYEQYF

v_call: TRBV29-1
j_call: TRBJ2-7
cdr3_aa: CSVVLQGDNSYEQYF

v_call: TRBV5-1
j_call: TRBJ1-1
cdr3_aa: CASSFNRDTEAFF

v_call: TRBV6-5
j_call: TRBJ2-5
cdr3_aa: CASSPPDGTRGTQYF

v_call: TRBV19
j_call: TRBJ2-2
cdr3_aa: CASRRTANTGELFF

v_call: TRBV6-1
j_call: TRBJ2-3
cdr3_aa: CASSDYSGGLTDTQYF

v_call: TRBV19
j_call: TRBJ1-6
cdr3_aa: CASSSRTGSSYNSPLHF